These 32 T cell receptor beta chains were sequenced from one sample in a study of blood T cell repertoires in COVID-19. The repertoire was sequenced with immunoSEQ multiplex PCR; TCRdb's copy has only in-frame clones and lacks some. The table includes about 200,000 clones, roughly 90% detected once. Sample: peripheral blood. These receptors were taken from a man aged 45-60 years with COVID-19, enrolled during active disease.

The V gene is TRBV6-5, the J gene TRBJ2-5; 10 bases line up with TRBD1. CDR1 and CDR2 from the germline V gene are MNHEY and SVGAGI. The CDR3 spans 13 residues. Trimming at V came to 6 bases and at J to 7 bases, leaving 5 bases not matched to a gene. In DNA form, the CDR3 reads TGTGCCAGCAGAGGACAGGGGGACGTGACCCAGTACTTC. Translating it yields CASRGQGDVTQYF.

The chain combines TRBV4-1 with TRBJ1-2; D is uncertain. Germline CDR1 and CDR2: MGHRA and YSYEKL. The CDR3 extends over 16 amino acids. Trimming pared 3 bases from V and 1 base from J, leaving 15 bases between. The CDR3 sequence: CASSQAVSFVNYGYTF. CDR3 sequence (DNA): TGCGCCAGCAGCCAGGCAGTTTCTTTTGTTAACTATGGCTACACCTTC.

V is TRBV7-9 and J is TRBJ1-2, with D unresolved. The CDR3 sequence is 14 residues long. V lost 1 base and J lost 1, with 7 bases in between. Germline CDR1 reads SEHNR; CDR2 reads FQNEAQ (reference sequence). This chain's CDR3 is CASSLDGFNYGYTF. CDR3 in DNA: TGTGCCAGCAGCTTAGATGGCTTTAACTATGGCTACACCTTC.

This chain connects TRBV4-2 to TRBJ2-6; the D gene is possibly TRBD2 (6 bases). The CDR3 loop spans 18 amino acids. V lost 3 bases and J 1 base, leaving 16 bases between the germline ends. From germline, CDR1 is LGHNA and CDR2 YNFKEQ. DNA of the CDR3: TGTGCCAGCAGCCACGCAGCGGGTACCTCTTCTGGGGCCAACGTCCTGACTTTC. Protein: CASSHAAGTSSGANVLTF.

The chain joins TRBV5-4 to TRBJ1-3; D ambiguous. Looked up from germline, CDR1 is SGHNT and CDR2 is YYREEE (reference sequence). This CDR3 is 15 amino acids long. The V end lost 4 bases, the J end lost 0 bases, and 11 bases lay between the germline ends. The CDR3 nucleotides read TGTGCCAGCAGCGTGGGAGGGCGCTCTGGAAACACCATATATTTT. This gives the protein CASSVGGRSGNTIYF.

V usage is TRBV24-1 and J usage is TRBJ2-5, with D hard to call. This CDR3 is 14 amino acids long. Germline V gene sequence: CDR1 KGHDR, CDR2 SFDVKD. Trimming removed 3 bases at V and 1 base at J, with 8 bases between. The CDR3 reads CATSDPPSQETQYF. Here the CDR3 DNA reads TGTGCCACCAGTGATCCGCCGAGCCAAGAGACCCAGTACTTC.

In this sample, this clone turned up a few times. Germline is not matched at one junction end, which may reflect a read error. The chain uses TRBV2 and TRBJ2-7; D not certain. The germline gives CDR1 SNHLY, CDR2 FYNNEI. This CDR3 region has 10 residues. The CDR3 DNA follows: TGTGCCAGCAGTGAATACCCAACGGACTTC. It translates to CASSEYPTDF.

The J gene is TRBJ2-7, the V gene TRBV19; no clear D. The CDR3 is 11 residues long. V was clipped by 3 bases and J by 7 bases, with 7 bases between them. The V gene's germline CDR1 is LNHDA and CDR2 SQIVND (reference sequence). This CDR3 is CASSIFGEQYF. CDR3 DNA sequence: TGTGCCAGTAGTATTTTCGGGGAGCAGTACTTC.

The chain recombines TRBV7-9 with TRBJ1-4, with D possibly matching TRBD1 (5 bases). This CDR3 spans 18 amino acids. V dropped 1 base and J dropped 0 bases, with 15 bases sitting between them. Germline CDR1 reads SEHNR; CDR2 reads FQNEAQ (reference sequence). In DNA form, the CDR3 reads TGTGCCAGCAGCTTAGAGGTCAGGACACCTGCAACTAATGAAAAACTGTTTTTT. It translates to CASSLEVRTPATNEKLFF.

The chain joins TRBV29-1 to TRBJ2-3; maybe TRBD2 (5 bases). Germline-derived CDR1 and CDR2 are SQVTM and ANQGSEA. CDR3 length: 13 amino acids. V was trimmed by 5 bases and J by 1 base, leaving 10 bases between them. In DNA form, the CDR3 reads TGCAGCGTTACTGGACTGGGCACAGATACGCAGTATTTT. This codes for CSVTGLGTDTQYF.

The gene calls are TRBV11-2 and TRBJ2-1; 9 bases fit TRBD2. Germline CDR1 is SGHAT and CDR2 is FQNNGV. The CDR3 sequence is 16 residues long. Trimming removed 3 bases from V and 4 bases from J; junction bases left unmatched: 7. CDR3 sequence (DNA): TGTGCCAGCAGCTTGCTTAGCGGGAGAGTGTACAATGAGCAGTTCTTC. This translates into CASSLLSGRVYNEQFF.

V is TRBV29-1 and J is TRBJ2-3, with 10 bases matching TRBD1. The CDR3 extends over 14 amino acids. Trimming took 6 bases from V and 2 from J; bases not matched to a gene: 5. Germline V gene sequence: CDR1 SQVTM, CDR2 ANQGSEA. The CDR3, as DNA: TGCAGCGTCCGGGACAGGGGCCCCACAGATACGCAGTATTTT. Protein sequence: CSVRDRGPTDTQYF.

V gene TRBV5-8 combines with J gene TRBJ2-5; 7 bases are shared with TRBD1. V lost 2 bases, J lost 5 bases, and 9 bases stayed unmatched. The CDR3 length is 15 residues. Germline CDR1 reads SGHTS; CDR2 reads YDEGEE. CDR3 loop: CASSFRGGFGETQYF. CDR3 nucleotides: TGTGCCAGCAGCTTCCGAGGGGGCTTCGGGGAGACCCAGTACTTC.

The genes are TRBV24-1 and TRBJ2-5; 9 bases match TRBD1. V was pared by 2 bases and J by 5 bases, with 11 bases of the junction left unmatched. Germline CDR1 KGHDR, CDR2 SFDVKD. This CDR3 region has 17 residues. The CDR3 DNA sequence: TGTGCCACCAGTGATTCAGGAGCCGGGACAGGGAGCGAGACCCAGTACTTC. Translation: CATSDSGAGTGSETQYF.

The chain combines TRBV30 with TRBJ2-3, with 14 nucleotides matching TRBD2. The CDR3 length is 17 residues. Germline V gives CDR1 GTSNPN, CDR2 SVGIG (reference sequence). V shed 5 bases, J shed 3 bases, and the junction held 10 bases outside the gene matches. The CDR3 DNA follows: TGTGCCTGGGGGACCGGGACTAGCGGGGGATGGACAGATACGCAGTATTTT. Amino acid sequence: CAWGTGTSGGWTDTQYF.

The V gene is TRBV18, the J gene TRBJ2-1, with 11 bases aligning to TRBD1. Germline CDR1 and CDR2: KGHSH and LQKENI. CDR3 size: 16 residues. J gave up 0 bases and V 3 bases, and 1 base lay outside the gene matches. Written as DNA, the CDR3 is TGTGCCAGCTCACCTGGACAGGGGGCCTCCTACAATGAGCAGTTCTTC. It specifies CASSPGQGASYNEQFF.

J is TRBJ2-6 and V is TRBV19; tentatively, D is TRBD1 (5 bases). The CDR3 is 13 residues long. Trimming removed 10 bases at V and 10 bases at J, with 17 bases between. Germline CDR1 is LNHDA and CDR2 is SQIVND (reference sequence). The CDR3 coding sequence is TGTGCCACCAGGGTGAGGACCGGTAACGTCCTGACTTTC. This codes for CATRVRTGNVLTF.

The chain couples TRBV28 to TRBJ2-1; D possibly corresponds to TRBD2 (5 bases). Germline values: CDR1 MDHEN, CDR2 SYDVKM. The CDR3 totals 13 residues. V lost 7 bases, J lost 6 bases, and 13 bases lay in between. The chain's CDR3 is CASTSGLTNEQFF. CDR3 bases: TGTGCCAGCACTTCCGGACTCACCAATGAGCAGTTCTTC.

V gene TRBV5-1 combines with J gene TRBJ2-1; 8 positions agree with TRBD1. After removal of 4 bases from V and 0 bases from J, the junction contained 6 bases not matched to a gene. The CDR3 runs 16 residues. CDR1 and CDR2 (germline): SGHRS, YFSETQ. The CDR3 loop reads CASSTRGQGSYNEQFF. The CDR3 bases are TGCGCCAGCAGCACCCGAGGACAGGGCTCCTACAATGAGCAGTTCTTC.

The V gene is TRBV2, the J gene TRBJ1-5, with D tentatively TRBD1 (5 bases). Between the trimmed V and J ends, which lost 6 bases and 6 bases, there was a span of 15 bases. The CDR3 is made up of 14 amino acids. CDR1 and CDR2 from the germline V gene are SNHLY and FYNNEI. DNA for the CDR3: TGTGCCAGCAGATTTGGGGCCGATAGTCAGCCCCAGCATTTT. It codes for CASRFGADSQPQHF.

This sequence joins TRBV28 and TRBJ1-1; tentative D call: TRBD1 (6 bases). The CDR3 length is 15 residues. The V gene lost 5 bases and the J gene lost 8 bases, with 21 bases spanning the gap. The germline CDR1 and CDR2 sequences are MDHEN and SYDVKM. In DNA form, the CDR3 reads TGTGCCAGCAGTGCCAGGGGCCGGGGTTGGGGGGAAGCTTTCTTT. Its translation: CASSARGRGWGEAFF.

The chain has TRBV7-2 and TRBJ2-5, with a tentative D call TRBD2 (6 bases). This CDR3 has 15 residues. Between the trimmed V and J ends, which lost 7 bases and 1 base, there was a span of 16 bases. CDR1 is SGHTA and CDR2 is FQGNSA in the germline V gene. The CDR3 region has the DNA TGTGCCAGCAACTCTGCCCCGGGGGTCCAAGAGACCCAGTACTTC. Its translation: CASNSAPGVQETQYF.

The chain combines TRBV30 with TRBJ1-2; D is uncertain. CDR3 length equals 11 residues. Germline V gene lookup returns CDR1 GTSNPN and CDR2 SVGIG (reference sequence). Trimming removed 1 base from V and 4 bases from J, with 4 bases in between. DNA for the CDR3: TGTGCCTGGAGTGGGAGCTATGGCTACACCTTC. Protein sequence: CAWSGSYGYTF.

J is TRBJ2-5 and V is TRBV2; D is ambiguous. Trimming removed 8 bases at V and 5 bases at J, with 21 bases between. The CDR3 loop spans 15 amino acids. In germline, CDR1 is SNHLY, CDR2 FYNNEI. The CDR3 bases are TGTGCCAGCGCCAGAACGCTAGTACAAAGGGAGACCCAGTACTTC. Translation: CASARTLVQRETQYF.

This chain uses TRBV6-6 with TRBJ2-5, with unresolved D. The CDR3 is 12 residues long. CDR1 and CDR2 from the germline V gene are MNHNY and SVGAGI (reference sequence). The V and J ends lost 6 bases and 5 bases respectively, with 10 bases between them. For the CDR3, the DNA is TGTGCCAGCAGCACCCTGAGGGAGACCCAGTACTTC. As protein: CASSTLRETQYF.

The CDR3 DNA is TGTGCCAGCAGTGAAAGAAGTGCGAATAGCAATCAGCCCCAGCATTTT. Its translation is CASSERSANSNQPQHF. This chain joins TRBV2 and TRBJ1-5; D is undetermined. CDR3 length equals 16 residues. CDR1 and CDR2 (germline): SNHLY, FYNNEI. Trimming removed 2 bases from V and 0 bases from J, with 11 bases in between.

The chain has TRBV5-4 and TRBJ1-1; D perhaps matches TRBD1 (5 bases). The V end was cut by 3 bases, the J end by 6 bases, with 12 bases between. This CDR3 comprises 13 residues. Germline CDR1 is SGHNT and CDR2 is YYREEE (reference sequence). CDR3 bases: TGTGCCAGCAGCTCGTTACAGGAGTCTGAAGCTTTCTTT. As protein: CASSSLQESEAFF. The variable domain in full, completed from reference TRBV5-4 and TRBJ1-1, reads ETGVTQSPTHLIKTRGQQVTLRCSSQSGHNTVSWYQQALGQGPQFIFQYYREEENGRGNFPPRFSGLQFPNYSSELNVNALELDDSALYLCASSSLQESEAFFGQGTRLTVV.

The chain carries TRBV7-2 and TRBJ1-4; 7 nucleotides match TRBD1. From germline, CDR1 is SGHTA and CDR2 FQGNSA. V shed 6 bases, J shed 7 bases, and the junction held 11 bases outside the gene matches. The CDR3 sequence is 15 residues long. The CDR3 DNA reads TGTGCCAGCAGTTCCCTCGGAGGGGGCTCTGAAAAACTGTTTTTT. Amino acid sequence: CASSSLGGGSEKLFF.

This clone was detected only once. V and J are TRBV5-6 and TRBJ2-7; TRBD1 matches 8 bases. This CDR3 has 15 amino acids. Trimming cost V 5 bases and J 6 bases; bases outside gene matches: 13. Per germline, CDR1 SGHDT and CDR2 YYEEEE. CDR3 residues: CASRIRQGPIAEQYF. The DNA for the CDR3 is TGTGCCAGCAGAATCCGACAGGGGCCCATCGCCGAGCAGTACTTC.

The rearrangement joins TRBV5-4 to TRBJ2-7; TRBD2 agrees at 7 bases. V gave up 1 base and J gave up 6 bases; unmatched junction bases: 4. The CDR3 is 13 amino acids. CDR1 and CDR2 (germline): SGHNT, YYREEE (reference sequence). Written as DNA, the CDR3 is TGTGCCAGCAGCTTGTTGCGGGAGAGCGAGCAGTACTTC. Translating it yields CASSLLRESEQYF.

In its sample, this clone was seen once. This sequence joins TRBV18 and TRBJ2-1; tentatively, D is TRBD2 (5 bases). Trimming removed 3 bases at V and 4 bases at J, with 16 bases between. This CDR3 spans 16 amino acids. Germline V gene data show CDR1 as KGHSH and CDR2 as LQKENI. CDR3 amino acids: CASSPLDGLSYNEQFF. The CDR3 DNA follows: TGTGCCAGCTCACCCCTGGACGGACTGAGTTACAATGAGCAGTTCTTC.

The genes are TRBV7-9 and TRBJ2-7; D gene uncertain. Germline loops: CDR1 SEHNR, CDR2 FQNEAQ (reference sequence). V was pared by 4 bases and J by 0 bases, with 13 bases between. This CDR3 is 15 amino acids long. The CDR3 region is CASSWIQTSSYEQYF. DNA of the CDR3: TGTGCCAGCAGCTGGATACAGACCTCCTCCTACGAGCAGTACTTC.